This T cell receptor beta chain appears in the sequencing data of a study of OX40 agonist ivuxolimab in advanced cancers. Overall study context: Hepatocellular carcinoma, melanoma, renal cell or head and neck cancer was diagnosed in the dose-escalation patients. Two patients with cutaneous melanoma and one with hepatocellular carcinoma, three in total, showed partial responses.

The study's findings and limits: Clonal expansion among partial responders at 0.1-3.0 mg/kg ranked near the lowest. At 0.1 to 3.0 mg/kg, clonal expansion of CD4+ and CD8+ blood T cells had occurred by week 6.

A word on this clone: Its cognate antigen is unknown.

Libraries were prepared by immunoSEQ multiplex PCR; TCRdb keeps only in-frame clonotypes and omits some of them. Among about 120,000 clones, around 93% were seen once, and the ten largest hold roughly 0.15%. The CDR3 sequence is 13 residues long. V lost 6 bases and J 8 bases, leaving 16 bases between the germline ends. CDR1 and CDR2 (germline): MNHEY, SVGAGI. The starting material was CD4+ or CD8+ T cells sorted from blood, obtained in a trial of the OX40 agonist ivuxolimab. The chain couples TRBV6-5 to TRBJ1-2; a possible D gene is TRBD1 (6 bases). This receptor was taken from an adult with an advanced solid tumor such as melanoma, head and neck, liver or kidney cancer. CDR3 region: CASSKQGGIGYTF. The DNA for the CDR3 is TGTGCCAGCAGCAAACAAGGGGGTATCGGCTACACCTTC.